The sequence of this T cell receptor (beta chain) was determined in a study of T cells in localized non-small cell lung cancer. About this clone itself: What it binds is not known.

Notes on the study in general: Sequencing covered just one tumor region, so heterogeneity cannot be ruled out. Longer overall survival was linked to higher blood T cell density. Adjacent lung tissue had a median about 60 of the top 100 clones found in the tumor.

Data came from immunoSEQ multiplex PCR; TCRdb stores just in-frame clones and leaves some out. The sample lists 45,000 to 60,000 clones, less than 85% seen once, with roughly 4.5% in the top ten. The source material was PBMCs, sampled before any cancer treatment. This receptor was identified in a woman aged 40 to 75 with stage II lung adenocarcinoma.

The DNA for the CDR3 is TGTGCCAGCAGTTTCGGCAGGGCCTACGAGCAGTACTTC. Its protein product is CASSFGRAYEQYF. The chain is built from TRBV28 and TRBJ2-5; a possible D gene is TRBD1 (5 bases). The better agreement between TRBJ2-7 and the DNA end casts doubt on the J call. The CDR3 runs 13 residues. Germline lookup yields CDR1 MDHEN and CDR2 SYDVKM.